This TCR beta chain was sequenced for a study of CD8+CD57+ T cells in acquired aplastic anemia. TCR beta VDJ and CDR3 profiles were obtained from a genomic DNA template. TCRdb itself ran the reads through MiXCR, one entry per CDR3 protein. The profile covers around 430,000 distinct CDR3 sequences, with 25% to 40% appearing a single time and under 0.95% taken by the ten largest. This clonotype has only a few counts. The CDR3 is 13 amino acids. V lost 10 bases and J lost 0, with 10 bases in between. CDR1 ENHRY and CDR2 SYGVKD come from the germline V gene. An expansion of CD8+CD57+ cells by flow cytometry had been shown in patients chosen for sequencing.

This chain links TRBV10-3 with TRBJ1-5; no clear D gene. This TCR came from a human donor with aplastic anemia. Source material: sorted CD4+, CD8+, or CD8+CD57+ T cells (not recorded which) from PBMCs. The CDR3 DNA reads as TGTGCCAGCAGACTTTATAGCAATCAGCCCCAGCATTTT. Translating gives CASRLYSNQPQHF.